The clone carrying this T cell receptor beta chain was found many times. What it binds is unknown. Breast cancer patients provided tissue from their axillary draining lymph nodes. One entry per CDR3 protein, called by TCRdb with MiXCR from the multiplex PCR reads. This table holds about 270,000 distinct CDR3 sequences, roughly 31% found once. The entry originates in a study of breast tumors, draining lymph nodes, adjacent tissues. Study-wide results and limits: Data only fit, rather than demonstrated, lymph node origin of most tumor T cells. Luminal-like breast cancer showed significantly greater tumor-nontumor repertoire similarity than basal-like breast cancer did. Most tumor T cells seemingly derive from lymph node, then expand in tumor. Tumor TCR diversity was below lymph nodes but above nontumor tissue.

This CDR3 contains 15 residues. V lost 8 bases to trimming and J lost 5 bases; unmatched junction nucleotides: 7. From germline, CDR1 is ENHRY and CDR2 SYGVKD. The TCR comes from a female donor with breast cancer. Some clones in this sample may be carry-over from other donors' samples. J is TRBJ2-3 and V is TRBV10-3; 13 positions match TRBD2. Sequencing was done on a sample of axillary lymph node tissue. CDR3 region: CAIGGLAGAGDTQYF. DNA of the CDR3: TGTGCCATCGGAGGACTAGCGGGAGCGGGAGATACGCAGTATTTT.